This TCR beta chain is from a study of CD8+ T cells in alopecia areata. Broader study findings: Expanded CD8+ clones among the top 100, and scalp clonality, were significantly decreased by tofacitinib. As there was one nonresponder, how baseline CD8+ expansion relates to response remains uncertain.

In regard to this clone: As yet, its antigen is unknown.

Treatment specified: oral pan-JAK inhibitor, 5-10 mg twice daily. Patients with alopecia areata provided lesional scalp punch biopsies as well as peripheral blood. V shed 5 bases, J shed 4 bases, and the junction held 11 bases outside the gene matches. Per the germline V gene, CDR1 is GTSNPN and CDR2 is SVGIG (reference sequence). The CDR3 extends over 14 amino acids. TCR sequencing used cDNA made by reverse transcription of extracted RNA. Sequencing used immunoSEQ multiplex PCR; TCRdb keeps in-frame clones, though not all of them. This sample has 210,000 or so clones, with roughly three fifths found just once.

This chain uses TRBV30 with TRBJ2-7; 7 bases are a match to TRBD1. The sequencing here drew on CD4+ T cells sorted from blood, taken at approximately week 45, from a patient treated with tofacitinib. The receptor was isolated from a human donor with alopecia areata. The CDR3 DNA reads TGTGCCTGGCAAAGGTCGGGACAGCGATACGAGCAGTACTTC. It codes for CAWQRSGQRYEQYF.